A selection of T cell receptor beta chains follows, all from one sample in a study of blood T cell repertoires in COVID-19. Produced via immunoSEQ multiplex PCR; TCRdb's table is partial and in-frame only. Of 80,000 to 100,000 clones listed, about nine tenths are singletons. Sequencing input: peripheral blood. These receptors were taken from a woman aged 50 to 60 with active or convalescent COVID-19. Both conserved end residues are part of each CDR3. A D gene is named only where the DNA matches it firmly. Only part of the rows carry a size: once, few, many, or a class if the clone is expanded.

TRBJ2-7,NA,15,NA,TRBV11-3,TGTGCCAGCAGCTTAGGCCGCGGCGTATCCTACGAGCAGTACTTC,CASSLGRGVSYEQYF
TRBJ1-1,NA,14,NA,TRBV7-2,TGTGCCAGCAGCTTATATCCCGAGGGCACTGAAGCTTTCTTT,CASSLYPEGTEAFF
TRBJ2-3,NA,13,NA,TRBV19,TGTGCCACCTCTGAGCGGCTGGGAGATACGCAGTATTTT,CATSERLGDTQYF
TRBJ1-3,NA,13,NA,TRBV2,TGTGCCAGCATTGGCTGGCCCGGAAACACCATATATTTT,CASIGWPGNTIYF
TRBJ2-1,NA,14,TRBD1,TRBV28,TGTGCCAGCAGTCCGGGACAGGGCGACAATGAGCAGTTCTTC,CASSPGQGDNEQFF
TRBJ1-2,NA,14,NA,TRBV11-2,TGTGCCAGCAGCTTAGCTGGGGCCTCCTATGGCTACACCTTC,CASSLAGASYGYTF
TRBJ2-3,NA,15,NA,TRBV5-1,TGCGCCAGCAGCTTGGGGGGGCATTCCACAGATACGCAGTATTTT,CASSLGGHSTDTQYF
TRBJ1-3,NA,16,NA,TRBV3-1/TRBV3-2,TGTGCCAGCAGCCAAGATCCCGGGACTCTTGGAAACACCATATATTTT,CASSQDPGTLGNTIYF
TRBJ2-1,NA,16,TRBD1,TRBV30,TGTGCCTGGAACCTCCCATACGGGACAGGGGGCCATGAGCAGTTCTTC,CAWNLPYGTGGHEQFF
TRBJ1-5,NA,13,NA,TRBV11-2,TGTGCCAGCAGCTACAGAGAAAATCAGCCCCAGCATTTT,CASSYRENQPQHF
TRBJ2-7,NA,11,NA,TRBV3-1/TRBV3-2,TGTGCCAGCGGAGCCAACTACGAGCAGTACTTC,CASGANYEQYF
TRBJ2-7,NA,17,TRBD2,TRBV4-3,TGCGCCAGCAGCAAGATAGCAGCGGGGGTCAGCTCCTACGAGCAGTACTTC,CASSKIAAGVSSYEQYF
TRBJ2-4,NA,17,TRBD1,TRBV9,TGTGCCAGCAGCGTAGCTCTTGGCAGGGGGCTATCGGACATTCAGTACTTC,CASSVALGRGLSDIQYF
TRBJ2-4,NA,16,TRBD1,TRBV27,TGTGCCAGCAGTATCGACAGGGGTTTAGCCAAAAACATTCAGTACTTC,CASSIDRGLAKNIQYF
TRBJ2-1,NA,14,NA,TRBV29-1,TGCAGCGTTCGGCAGGGGACCTCCTACAATGAGCAGTTCTTC,CSVRQGTSYNEQFF
TRBJ1-2,NA,16,TRBD1,TRBV19,TGTGCCAGTAGGCTTCCTGGACAGGGGATAAACTATGGCTACACCTTC,CASRLPGQGINYGYTF
TRBJ2-7,NA,14,NA,TRBV30,TGTGCCTGGAGTTGGTATACGAGCTCCTACGAGCAGTACTTC,CAWSWYTSSYEQYF
TRBJ1-1,NA,14,TRBD1,TRBV2,TGTGCCAGCAGTTACATACAGGGGACCACTGAAGCTTTCTTT,CASSYIQGTTEAFF
TRBJ1-6,NA,16,NA,TRBV7-2,TGTGCCAGCAGCTCCTTCCCACCTACCGGCGGTTCACCCCTCCACTTT,CASSSFPPTGGSPLHF
TRBJ1-1,NA,13,NA,TRBV6-2/TRBV6-3,TGTGCCAGCAGTGGGAGGTTGAACACTGAAGCTTTCTTT,CASSGRLNTEAFF
TRBJ1-2,NA,12,NA,TRBV29-1,TGCAGCGTTCCCGAGGGGGTGGGTGGCTACACCTTC,CSVPEGVGGYTF
TRBJ1-1,NA,12,NA,TRBV12-3/TRBV12-4,TGTGCCAGCAGGATCGACAGGTCTGAAGCTTTCTTT,CASRIDRSEAFF
TRBJ1-2,NA,14,NA,TRBV7-9,TGTGCCAGCAGCCCGGGGGTCTACAGCTTGGGCTACACCTTC,CASSPGVYSLGYTF
TRBJ1-2,NA,11,NA,TRBV20-1,TGCAGTGCTCGCGCCAACTATGGCTACACCTTC,CSARANYGYTF
TRBJ2-7,NA,13,TRBD1,TRBV13,TGTGCCAGCAGCTCTGGACAGGGCCCCGAGCAGTACTTC,CASSSGQGPEQYF
TRBJ1-1,NA,13,NA,TRBV7-2,TGTGCCAGCGGGAGGACGGTGAACACTGAAGCTTTCTTT,CASGRTVNTEAFF
TRBJ2-6,few,18,NA,TRBV7-8,TGTGCCAGCAGCCCGCAACAGGGGACTCTCTCTGGGGCCAACGTCCTGACTTTC,CASSPQQGTLSGANVLTF
TRBJ1-3,few,14,NA,TRBV5-1,TGCGCCAGCAGCTCCGGGTCGCTTGGAAACACCATATATTTT,CASSSGSLGNTIYF
TRBJ2-5,NA,13,NA,TRBV27,TGTGCCAGCAGTGGGGCAGATCAAGAGACCCAGTACTTC,CASSGADQETQYF
TRBJ2-7,NA,14,NA,TRBV13,TGTGCCAGCAGCTTACCCCTAAGCTCCTACGAGCAGTACTTC,CASSLPLSSYEQYF
TRBJ2-7,NA,15,NA,TRBV4-2,TGTGCCAGCAGCCAAGATTGGGGCAGCTCCTACGAGCAGTACTTC,CASSQDWGSSYEQYF
TRBJ1-6,NA,14,NA,TRBV5-4,TGTGCCAGCAGCTTGCACGGGGGGGCGAGGTCCCTCCACTTT,CASSLHGGARSLHF
TRBJ1-4,NA,14,NA,TRBV5-1,TGCGCCAGCAGCTTGGCGGGGGGAAATGAAAAACTGTTTTTT,CASSLAGGNEKLFF
TRBJ1-2,NA,18,TRBD1,TRBV4-2,TGTGCCAGCAGCCCCCAATCACAGGGGGCTGTCGCCGGCTATGGCTACACCTTC,CASSPQSQGAVAGYGYTF
TRBJ2-2,NA,13,NA,TRBV5-1,TGCGCCAGCAGCACAGAGACCACCGGGGAGCTGTTTTTT,CASSTETTGELFF
TRBJ1-5,NA,15,TRBD1,TRBV6-6,TGTGCCACCGTCGGGACAGGGACGCGCAATCAGCCCCAGCATTTT,CATVGTGTRNQPQHF
TRBJ1-6,NA,15,NA,TRBV25-1,TGTGCCAGCAGTGTTTTTAAGGGGTATAATTCACCCCTCCACTTT,CASSVFKGYNSPLHF
TRBJ1-2,NA,12,NA,TRBV19,TGTGCCAGTAGTACCCGGACACCCAGCTACACCTTC,CASSTRTPSYTF
TRBJ1-1,NA,13,TRBD1,TRBV12-5,TGTGCTAGTGCCACGGACAGGGCAGATGAAGCTTTCTTT,CASATDRADEAFF
TRBJ2-6,NA,15,NA,TRBV14,TGTGCCAGCAGCCAAGCTCTACCTGGGGCCAACGTCCTGACTTTC,CASSQALPGANVLTF
TRBJ1-2,NA,15,NA,TRBV30,TGTGCCTGGACAAGAGATTTCGGGATAGGGTATGGCTACACCTTC,CAWTRDFGIGYGYTF
TRBJ1-5,NA,13,NA,TRBV19,TGTGCCAGTAGTGGAGGGAGCGATCAGCCCCAGCATTTT,CASSGGSDQPQHF
TRBJ1-2,NA,15,NA,TRBV7-8,TGTGCCAGCAGCCCGATAGGGGGAGAGAACTATGGCTACACCTTC,CASSPIGGENYGYTF
TRBJ1-5,few,15,NA,TRBV24-1,TGTGCCACCAGTGACTCGGGCGGGGGCGCTAGGCCCCAGCATTTT,CATSDSGGGARPQHF
TRBJ2-3,NA,16,TRBD1,TRBV7-2,TGTGCCAGCAGCTTACAAAGGGGGCCCGGAACAGATACGCAGTATTTT,CASSLQRGPGTDTQYF
TRBJ1-5,few,14,TRBD1,TRBV2,TGTGCCAGCACCGCACAGGGGAGCAATCAGCCCCAGCATTTT,CASTAQGSNQPQHF
TRBJ2-5,NA,14,NA,TRBV19,TGTGCCAGTACTTCCTCCGGGGGACAAGAGACCCAGTACTTC,CASTSSGGQETQYF
TRBJ1-2,NA,14,TRBD1,TRBV5-1,TGCGCCAGCAGCGATTCGACAGGGCAGGCGGGCTACACCTTC,CASSDSTGQAGYTF
TRBJ2-5,NA,14,TRBD1,TRBV9,TGTGCCAGCAGCGTAGGAGGGGGCTGGGAGACCCAGTACTTC,CASSVGGGWETQYF
TRBJ2-7,NA,13,NA,TRBV18,TGTGCCAGCTCTAGAGTAGGGGTCCACGAGCAGTACTTC,CASSRVGVHEQYF
TRBJ2-2,NA,15,TRBD1,TRBV7-6,TGTGCCAGCAGCTCGGGACAGCCGAACACCGGGGAGCTGTTTTTT,CASSSGQPNTGELFF
TRBJ1-1,once,14,TRBD1,TRBV6-5,TGTGCCAGCAGTTACGGACAGGGGAACACTGAAGCTTTCTTT,CASSYGQGNTEAFF
TRBJ1-4,NA,14,NA,TRBV7-9,TGTGCCAGCAGCCCCGGAGGCGCAGAGGAAAAACTGTTTTTT,CASSPGGAEEKLFF
TRBJ2-2,NA,17,TRBD1,TRBV6-2/TRBV6-3,TGTGCCAGCAGCCTGATCCGACAGGGAGTAGGCACCGGGGAGCTGTTTTTT,CASSLIRQGVGTGELFF
TRBJ1-2,NA,14,NA,TRBV6-5,TGTGCCAGCAGTTACGGGGCCAGTAACTATGGCTACACCTTC,CASSYGASNYGYTF